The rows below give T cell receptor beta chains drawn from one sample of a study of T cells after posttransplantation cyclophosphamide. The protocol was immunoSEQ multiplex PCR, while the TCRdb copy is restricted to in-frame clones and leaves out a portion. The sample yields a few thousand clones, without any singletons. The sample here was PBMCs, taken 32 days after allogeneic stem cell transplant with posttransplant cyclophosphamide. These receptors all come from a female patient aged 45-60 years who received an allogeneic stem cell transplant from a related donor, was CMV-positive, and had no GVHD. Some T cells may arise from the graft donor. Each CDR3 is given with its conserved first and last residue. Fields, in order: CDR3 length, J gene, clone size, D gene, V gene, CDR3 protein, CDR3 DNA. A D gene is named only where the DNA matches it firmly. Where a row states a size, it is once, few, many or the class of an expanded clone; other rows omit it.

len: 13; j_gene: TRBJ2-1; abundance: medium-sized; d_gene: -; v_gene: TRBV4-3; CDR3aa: CASSQDLRAEQFF; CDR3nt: TGCGCCAGCAGCCAAGATCTTCGCGCGGAGCAGTTCTTC
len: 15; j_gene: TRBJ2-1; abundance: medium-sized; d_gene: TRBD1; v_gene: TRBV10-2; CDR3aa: CATNPTGIGRNEQFF; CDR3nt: TGCGCCACCAACCCGACAGGGATTGGTCGAAATGAGCAGTTCTTC
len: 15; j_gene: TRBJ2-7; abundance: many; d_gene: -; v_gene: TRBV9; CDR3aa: CASSVTTSEIYEQYF; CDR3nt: TGTGCCAGCAGCGTGACGACATCTGAAATCTACGAGCAGTACTTC
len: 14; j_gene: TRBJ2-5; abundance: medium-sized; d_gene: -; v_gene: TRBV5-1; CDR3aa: CASSFGGSQETQYF; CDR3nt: TGCGCCAGCAGCTTCGGGGGTTCTCAAGAGACCCAGTACTTC
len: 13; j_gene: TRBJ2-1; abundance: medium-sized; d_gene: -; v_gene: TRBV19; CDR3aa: CASSTQYDNEQFF; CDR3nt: TGTGCCAGTAGTACACAGTATGACAATGAGCAGTTCTTC
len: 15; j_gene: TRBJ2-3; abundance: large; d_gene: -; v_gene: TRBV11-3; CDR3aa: CASSLTGMGPDTQYF; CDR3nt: TGTGCCAGCAGCTTAACGGGTATGGGGCCAGATACGCAGTATTTT
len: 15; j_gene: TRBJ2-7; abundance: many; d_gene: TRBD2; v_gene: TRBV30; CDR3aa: CAWSGGLAGEEEQYF; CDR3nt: TGTGCCTGGAGTGGGGGACTAGCGGGAGAGGAGGAGCAGTACTTC
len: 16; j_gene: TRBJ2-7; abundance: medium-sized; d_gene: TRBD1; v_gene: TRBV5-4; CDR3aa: CASSLTLDRRMISEYF; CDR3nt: TGTGCCAGCAGCCTTACCTTGGACAGGCGGATGATCTCCGAGTACTTC
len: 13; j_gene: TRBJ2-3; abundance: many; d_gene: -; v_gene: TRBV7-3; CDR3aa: CASSLKGDGTQYF; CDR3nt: TGTGCCAGCAGCTTAAAGGGGGACGGCACGCAGTATTTT
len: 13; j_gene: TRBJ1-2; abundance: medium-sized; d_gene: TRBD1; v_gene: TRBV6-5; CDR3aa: CASTLGGLYGYTF; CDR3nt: TGTGCCAGCACCCTAGGGGGCTTATATGGCTACACCTTC
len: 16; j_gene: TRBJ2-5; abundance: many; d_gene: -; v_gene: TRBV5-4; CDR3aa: CASSPLIVGARETQYF; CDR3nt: TGTGCCAGCAGCCCCCTTATTGTAGGGGCAAGGGAGACCCAGTACTTC
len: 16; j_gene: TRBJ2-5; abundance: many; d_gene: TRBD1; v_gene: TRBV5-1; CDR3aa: CASSLETGQGAETQYF; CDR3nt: TGCGCCAGCAGCTTGGAAACGGGACAGGGAGCAGAGACCCAGTACTTC
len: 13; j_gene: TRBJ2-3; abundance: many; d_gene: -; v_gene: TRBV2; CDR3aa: CASGQRAGDTQYF; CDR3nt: TGTGCCAGCGGCCAGCGGGCTGGAGATACGCAGTATTTT
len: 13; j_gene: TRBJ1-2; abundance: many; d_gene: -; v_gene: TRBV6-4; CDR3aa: CASSVGRGYGYTF; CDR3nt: TGTGCCAGCAGCGTGGGCAGGGGCTATGGCTACACCTTC
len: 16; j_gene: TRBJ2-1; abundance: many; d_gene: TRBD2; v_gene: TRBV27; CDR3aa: CASSPQRGSSYNEQFF; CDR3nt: TGTGCCAGCAGTCCCCAGCGGGGGAGCTCCTACAATGAGCAGTTCTTC
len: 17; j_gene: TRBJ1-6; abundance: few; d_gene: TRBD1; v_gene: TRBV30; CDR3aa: CAWSESTGEGYNSPLHF; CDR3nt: TGTGCCTGGAGTGAATCCACAGGGGAGGGATATAATTCACCCCTCCACTTT
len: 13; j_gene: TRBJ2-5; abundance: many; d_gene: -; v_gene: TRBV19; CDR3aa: CASRPRAEETQYF; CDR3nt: TGTGCCAGTAGACCTCGAGCGGAAGAGACCCAGTACTTC
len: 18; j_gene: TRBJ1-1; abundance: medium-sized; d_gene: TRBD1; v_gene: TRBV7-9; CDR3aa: CASSPIETGGHWGTEAFF; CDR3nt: TGTGCCAGCAGCCCCATCGAGACAGGGGGCCACTGGGGCACTGAAGCTTTCTTT
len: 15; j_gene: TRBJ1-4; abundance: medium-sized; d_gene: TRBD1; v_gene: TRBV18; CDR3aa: CASSLRPGQGEKLFF; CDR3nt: TGTGCCAGCTCTCTCCGCCCGGGACAGGGCGAAAAACTGTTTTTT
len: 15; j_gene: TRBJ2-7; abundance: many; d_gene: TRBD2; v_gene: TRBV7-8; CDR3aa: CASSPGLAEGYEQYF; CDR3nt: TGTGCCAGCAGCCCGGGACTAGCGGAGGGGTACGAGCAGTACTTC
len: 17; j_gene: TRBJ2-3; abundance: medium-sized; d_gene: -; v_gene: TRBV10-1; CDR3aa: CASSESRGAEMADTQYF; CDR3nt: TGCGCCAGCAGTGAGTCACGCGGGGCAGAAATGGCAGATACGCAGTATTTT
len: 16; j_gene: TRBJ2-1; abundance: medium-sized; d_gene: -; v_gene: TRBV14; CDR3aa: CASSPRRLATGVEQFF; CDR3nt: TGTGCCAGCAGCCCAAGGAGGCTAGCCACTGGCGTCGAGCAGTTCTTC
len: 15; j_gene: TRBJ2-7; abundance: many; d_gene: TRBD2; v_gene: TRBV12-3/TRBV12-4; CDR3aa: CASRASGLAGGPPYF; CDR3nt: TGTGCCAGCAGAGCTTCGGGACTAGCGGGAGGGCCCCCGTACTTC
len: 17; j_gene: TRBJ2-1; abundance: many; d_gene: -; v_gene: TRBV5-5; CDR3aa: CASSLDATPKNYNEQFF; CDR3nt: TGTGCCAGCAGCTTGGACGCGACACCGAAAAACTACAATGAGCAGTTCTTC
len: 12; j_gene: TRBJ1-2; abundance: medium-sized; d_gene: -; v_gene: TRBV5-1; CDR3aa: CASSYEGDGYTF; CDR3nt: TGCGCCAGCAGCTACGAGGGGGATGGCTACACCTTC
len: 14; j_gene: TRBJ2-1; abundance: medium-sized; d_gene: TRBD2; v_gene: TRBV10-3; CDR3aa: CAIRKAGGGDEQFF; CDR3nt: TGTGCCATCAGAAAAGCGGGAGGTGGGGATGAGCAGTTCTTC
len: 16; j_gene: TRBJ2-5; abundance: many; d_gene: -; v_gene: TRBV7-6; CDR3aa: CASSLVGVGLLETQYF; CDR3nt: TGTGCCAGCAGCTTAGTCGGGGTTGGGCTTCTGGAGACCCAGTACTTC
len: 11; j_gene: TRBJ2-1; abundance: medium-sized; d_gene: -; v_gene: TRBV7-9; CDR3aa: CASNGVDEQFF; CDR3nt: TGTGCCAGCAACGGGGTGGATGAGCAGTTCTTC
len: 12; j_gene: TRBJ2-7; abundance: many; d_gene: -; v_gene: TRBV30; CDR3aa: CAWSVLSPEQYF; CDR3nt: TGTGCCTGGAGTGTACTATCACCCGAGCAGTACTTC
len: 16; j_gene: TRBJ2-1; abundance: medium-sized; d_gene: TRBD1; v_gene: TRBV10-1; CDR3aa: CASGGDREASDNEQFF; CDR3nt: TGCGCCAGCGGTGGGGACAGGGAAGCCTCTGATAATGAGCAGTTCTTC
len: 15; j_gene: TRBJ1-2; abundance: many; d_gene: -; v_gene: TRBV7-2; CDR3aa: CASSFPGERNYGYTF; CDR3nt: TGTGCCAGCAGCTTTCCAGGGGAAAGGAACTATGGCTACACCTTC
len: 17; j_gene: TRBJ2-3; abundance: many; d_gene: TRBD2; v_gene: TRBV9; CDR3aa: CASSVGGAGGYTDTQYF; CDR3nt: TGTGCCAGCAGCGTAGGGGGAGCGGGGGGCTACACAGATACGCAGTATTTT
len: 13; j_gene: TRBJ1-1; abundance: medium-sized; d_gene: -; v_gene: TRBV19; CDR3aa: CASSVNRAAEAFF; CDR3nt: TGTGCCAGTAGTGTAAACAGGGCTGCTGAAGCTTTCTTT
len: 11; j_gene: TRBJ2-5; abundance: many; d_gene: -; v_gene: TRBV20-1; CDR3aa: CRQDRTEAQYF; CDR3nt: TGCAGGCAAGACAGGACAGAGGCCCAGTACTTC
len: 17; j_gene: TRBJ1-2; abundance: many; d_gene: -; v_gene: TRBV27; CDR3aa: CASSYWGQPGNNYGYTF; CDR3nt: TGTGCCAGCAGCTACTGGGGCCAACCCGGTAATAACTATGGCTACACCTTC
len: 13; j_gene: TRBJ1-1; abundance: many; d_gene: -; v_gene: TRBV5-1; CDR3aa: CASSLGADRRAFF; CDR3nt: TGCGCCAGCAGCTTGGGGGCAGATCGTCGAGCTTTCTTT
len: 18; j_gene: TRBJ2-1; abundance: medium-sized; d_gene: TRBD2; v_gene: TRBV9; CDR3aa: CASSVQAGGPSTYNEQFF; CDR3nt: TGTGCCAGCAGCGTACAAGCGGGAGGGCCCTCTACCTACAATGAGCAGTTCTTC
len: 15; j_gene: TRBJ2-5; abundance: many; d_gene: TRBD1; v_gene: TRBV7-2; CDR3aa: CASSWGQGTQETQYF; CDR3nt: TGTGCCAGCAGCTGGGGACAGGGGACCCAAGAGACCCAGTACTTC
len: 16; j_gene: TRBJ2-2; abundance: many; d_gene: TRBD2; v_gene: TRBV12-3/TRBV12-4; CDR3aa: CASSLLLAGGVRELFF; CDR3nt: TGTGCCAGCAGTTTACTACTAGCGGGAGGGGTCCGGGAGCTGTTTTTT
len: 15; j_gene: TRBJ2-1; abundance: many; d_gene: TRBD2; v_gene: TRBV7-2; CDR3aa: CASSFSGSRGNEQFF; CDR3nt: TGTGCCAGCAGCTTTAGCGGGTCAAGGGGCAATGAGCAGTTCTTC
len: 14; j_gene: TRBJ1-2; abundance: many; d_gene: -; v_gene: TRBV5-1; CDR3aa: CASSLDAGNYGYTF; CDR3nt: TGCGCCAGCAGCTTGGATGCGGGGAACTATGGCTACACCTTC
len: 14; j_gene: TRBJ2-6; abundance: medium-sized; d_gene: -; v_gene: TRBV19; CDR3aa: CASSIGSGANVLTF; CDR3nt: TGTGCCAGTAGTATCGGCTCTGGGGCCAACGTCCTGACTTTC
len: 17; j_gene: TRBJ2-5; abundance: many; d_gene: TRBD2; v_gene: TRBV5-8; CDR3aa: CASSLGLASPFKETQYF; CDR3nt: TGTGCCAGCAGCTTGGGACTAGCGTCACCGTTCAAAGAGACCCAGTACTTC
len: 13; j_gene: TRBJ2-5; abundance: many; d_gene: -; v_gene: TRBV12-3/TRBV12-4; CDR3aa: CASSLATGGTQYF; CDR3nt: TGTGCCAGCAGTTTGGCCACCGGGGGGACCCAGTACTTC
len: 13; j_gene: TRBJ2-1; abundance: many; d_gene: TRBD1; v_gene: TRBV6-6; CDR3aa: CASSYEGGEEQFF; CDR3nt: TGTGCCAGCAGTTACGAAGGGGGCGAGGAGCAGTTCTTC
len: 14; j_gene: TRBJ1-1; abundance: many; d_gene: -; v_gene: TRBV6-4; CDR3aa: CASSPGGSNTEAFF; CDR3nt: TGTGCCAGCAGTCCCGGGGGATCGAACACTGAAGCTTTCTTT
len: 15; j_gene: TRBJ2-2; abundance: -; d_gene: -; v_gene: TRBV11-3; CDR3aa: CASSLSPVNTGELFF; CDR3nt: TGTGCCAGCAGCTTATCCCCGGTAAACACCGGGGAGCTGTTTTTT
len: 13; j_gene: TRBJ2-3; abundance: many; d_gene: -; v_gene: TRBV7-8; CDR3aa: CASSGQRTDTQYF; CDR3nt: TGTGCCAGCAGCGGACAGCGCACAGATACGCAGTATTTT
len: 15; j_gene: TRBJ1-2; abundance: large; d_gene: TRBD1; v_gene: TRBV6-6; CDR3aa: CASMRGDREGRGYTF; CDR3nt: TGTGCCAGCATGCGGGGAGACAGGGAGGGAAGGGGCTACACCTTC
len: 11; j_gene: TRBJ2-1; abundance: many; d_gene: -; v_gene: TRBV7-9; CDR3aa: CASSLEREQFF; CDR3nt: TGTGCCAGCAGCTTAGAGCGGGAGCAGTTCTTC
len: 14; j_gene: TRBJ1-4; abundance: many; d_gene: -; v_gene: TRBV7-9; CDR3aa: CASSLRQPYEKLFF; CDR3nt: TGTGCCAGCAGCTTAAGACAGCCTTATGAAAAACTGTTTTTT
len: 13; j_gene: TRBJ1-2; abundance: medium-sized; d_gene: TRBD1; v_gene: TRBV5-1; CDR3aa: CASSLGTAYGYTF; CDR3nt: TGCGCCAGCAGCCTCGGGACAGCATATGGCTACACCTTC